The next 28 T cell receptor beta chains were all read from a single sample in a study of early T cells in non-severe SARS-CoV-2 infection. Each CDR3 protein is one row after TCRdb ran MiXCR on the 5' RACE reads. The data contain about 25,000 distinct CDR3 sequences, more than 3.5% of them singletons. Sample: whole blood. The receptors here all came from an adult who was a healthcare worker with PCR-confirmed SARS-CoV-2 infection or an uninfected control (not recorded which).

This clonotype came up a few times. V is TRBV11-1 and J is TRBJ2-7, with 10 bases lining up with TRBD1. Unmatched junction bases numbered 4, after V lost 5 bases and J lost 6 bases. The length of the CDR3 is 13 residues. Looked up from germline, CDR1 is SGHAT and CDR2 is FQDESV (reference sequence). The CDR3 nucleotides read TGTGCCAGCAGCCCCAGGGACAGGGGCGAGCAGTACTTC. The encoded protein is CASSPRDRGEQYF.

This clonotype came up many times. The chain combines TRBV30 with TRBJ1-2; D gene unclear. Germline values: CDR1 GTSNPN, CDR2 SVGIG (reference sequence). The CDR3 loop spans 12 amino acids. The V gene lost 4 bases and the J gene lost 5 bases, with 11 bases spanning the gap. The CDR3 bases are TGTGCCTGGATCACTCTGGGTTATGGCTACACCTTC. Encoded protein: CAWITLGYGYTF.

The V and J genes are TRBV29-1 and TRBJ2-1; D may be TRBD1 or TRBD2 (5 bases each). The CDR3 covers 14 residues. CDR1 is SQVTM and CDR2 is ANQGSEA in the germline V gene. The V and J ends lost 4 bases and 0 bases respectively, with 10 bases between them. The CDR3 DNA reads as TGCAGCGTTGGGGGGAGCCGCTCCTACAATGAGCAGTTCTTC. Its protein is CSVGGSRSYNEQFF.

This clonotype was counted many times. V is TRBV27 and J is TRBJ2-2; D uncertain. The CDR3 is made up of 13 amino acids. The germline V gene encodes CDR1 MNHEY and CDR2 SMNVEV (reference sequence). The V gene lost 0 bases and the J gene lost 7 bases, with 6 bases spanning the gap. The CDR3 DNA reads as TGTGCCAGCAGTTTATCGGTTCACGGGGAGCTGTTTTTT. Protein sequence: CASSLSVHGELFF.

This clonotype occurred many times. This chain connects TRBV2 to TRBJ2-2; D might be TRBD1 (6 bases). Germline loops: CDR1 SNHLY, CDR2 FYNNEI. The CDR3 runs to 15 residues. V was clipped by 2 bases and J by 5 bases, with 12 bases between them. CDR3 residues: CASSEIQGKTGELFF. Written as DNA, the CDR3 is TGTGCCAGCAGTGAAATACAGGGAAAGACCGGGGAGCTGTTTTTT.

This clonotype was recorded many times. J is TRBJ2-1 and V is TRBV19; 7 bases agree with TRBD1. The V gene's germline CDR1 is LNHDA and CDR2 SQIVND (reference sequence). The trim removed 7 bases at V and 9 bases at J, leaving 9 bases unmatched. The CDR3 totals 13 residues. DNA of the CDR3: TGTGCCAGTATCTCCGAGGGGGCAGGTGAGCAGTTCTTC. Residues: CASISEGAGEQFF.

This clonotype came up many times. This chain connects TRBV7-3 to TRBJ2-7; D gene ambiguous. Trimming pared 4 bases from V and 6 bases from J, leaving 16 bases between. In germline, CDR1 is SGHTA, CDR2 FQGTGA. The CDR3 is made up of 14 amino acids. CDR3 residues: CASSSDPSAREQYF. The CDR3 DNA sequence: TGTGCCAGCAGCTCCGACCCGTCCGCCCGCGAGCAGTACTTC.

This clonotype has at least ten counts. The chain carries TRBV10-3 and TRBJ2-1; 10 positions agree with TRBD2. The CDR3 is 15 amino acids. V shed 8 bases and J 0 bases; nucleotides not matched to a gene: 4. Germline-derived CDR1 and CDR2 are ENHRY and SYGVKD. DNA for the CDR3: TGTGCCATCGCTAGCGGGGGTAGCTCCTACAATGAGCAGTTCTTC. Translation gives CAIASGGSSYNEQFF.

V and J are TRBV4-1 and TRBJ2-6, with 7 bases aligning to TRBD1. The V gene's germline CDR1 is MGHRA and CDR2 YSYEKL. This CDR3 comprises 17 residues. Germline trimming cut 3 bases from V and 0 bases from J; bases unmatched to any gene: 5. CDR3 region: CASSQRGRSSGANVLTF. The CDR3 nucleotides are TGCGCCAGCAGCCAGAGGGGGCGGAGCTCTGGGGCCAACGTCCTGACTTTC.

A few counts support this clonotype. The CDR3 ends on some other residue instead of the conserved phenylalanine or tryptophan, so this is likely a read error. The V gene is TRBV4-1, the J gene TRBJ1-4; no clear D gene. The CDR3 contains 15 residues. The germline CDR1 and CDR2 sequences are MGHRA and YSYEKL. Trimming took 3 bases from V and 7 from J, leaving 15 bases between them. The CDR3, as DNA: TGCGCCAGCAGCCAGGACCCCGGACGGGCTGAAAAACTGTTTTCT. Amino acid sequence: CASSQDPGRAEKLFS.

This clonotype was counted many times. V is TRBV5-4 and J is TRBJ2-1; TRBD1 matches 11 bases. With V trimmed by 3 bases and J by 8 bases, 10 bases remained unmatched. There are 16 residues in the CDR3. Germline V CDR1 and CDR2: SGHNT, YYREEE (reference sequence). The CDR3 nucleotides read TGTGCCAGCAGCTCCCAGGACAGGGGGCGCCAGGATGAGCAGTTCTTC. Protein sequence: CASSSQDRGRQDEQFF.

V gene TRBV5-1 combines with J gene TRBJ1-1; TRBD1 aligns across 8 bases. The CDR3 totals 13 residues. J gave up 0 bases and V 6 bases, and 1 base lay outside the gene matches. Per germline, CDR1 SGHRS and CDR2 YFSETQ. The CDR3 reads CASTRGLNTEAFF. The CDR3 DNA sequence: TGCGCCAGCACCAGGGGGCTGAACACTGAAGCTTTCTTT.

This clonotype was picked up many times. The chain combines TRBV29-1 with TRBJ2-5; D may match TRBD1 or TRBD2 (5 bases each). The CDR3 extends over 11 amino acids. Deletions cut 6 bases from V and 5 bases from J, with 10 bases between. Germline CDR1 and CDR2: SQVTM and ANQGSEA. The CDR3 bases are TGCAGCGTGGGGGACCCGGAGACCCAGTACTTC. This translates into CSVGDPETQYF.

This clonotype has at least ten counts. CDR3 in DNA: TGTGCCAGTAGGTCGGGTGGAGGCACAGATACGCAGTATTTT. The encoded protein is CASRSGGGTDTQYF. The chain joins TRBV19 to TRBJ2-3; D call uncertain. V shed 6 bases and J shed 1 base, with 11 bases lying between them. CDR3 length equals 14 residues. The germline V gene encodes CDR1 LNHDA and CDR2 SQIVND (reference sequence).

The chain carries TRBV9 and TRBJ2-2, with 14 bases that match TRBD2. Per germline, CDR1 SGDLS and CDR2 YYNGEE. The CDR3 length is 17 residues. The ends lost 4 bases at V and 3 bases at J; junction bases unmatched: 5. CDR3 DNA sequence: TGTGCCAGCAGCTCCCAGGGACTAGCGGGAGACACCGGGGAGCTGTTTTTT. Protein: CASSSQGLAGDTGELFF.

This clonotype was seen a handful of times. The gene calls are TRBV6-1 and TRBJ2-7; 9 bases fit TRBD1. In germline, CDR1 is MNHNS, CDR2 SASEGT. CDR3 length: 15 amino acids. V dropped 1 base and J dropped 6; count of bases not matched to a gene: 7. The CDR3 DNA reads as TGTGCCAGCAGTGAAGTGACAGGGGGGCTGGTCGAGCAGTACTTC. Protein product: CASSEVTGGLVEQYF.

This clonotype was observed many times. V and J are TRBV24-1 and TRBJ2-7; D uncertain. Trimming removed 5 bases at V and 5 bases at J, with 12 bases between. The germline gives CDR1 KGHDR, CDR2 SFDVKD. This CDR3 region has 13 residues. The CDR3 DNA sequence: TGTGCCACCAGTGGAGGTAGTAGTCACGAGCAGTACTTC. Translating gives CATSGGSSHEQYF.

The table lists this clonotype with many counts. The chain carries TRBV6-2 or TRBV6-3 and TRBJ2-1; D is possibly TRBD2 (6 bases). CDR3 length: 11 amino acids. Germline assignment: CDR1 MNHEY and CDR2 SVGEGT. The germline V and J ends were trimmed by 11 bases and 9 bases, with 14 bases remaining between them. CDR3 amino acids: CAGGMMGEQFF. The CDR3 DNA sequence: TGTGCCGGAGGGATGATGGGTGAGCAGTTCTTC.

This clonotype was seen many times. This rearrangement joins TRBV10-3 to TRBJ2-3; weak D call: TRBD1 (5 bases). Germline CDR1 is ENHRY and CDR2 is SYGVKD. Trimming pared 2 bases from V and 6 bases from J, leaving 9 bases between. CDR3 size: 13 residues. The CDR3: CAISEGAPDTQYF. The CDR3, as DNA: TGTGCCATCAGTGAGGGGGCCCCGGATACGCAGTATTTT.

This clonotype was detected ten times or more. The V call is TRBV18, the J call TRBJ2-7; tentatively, D is TRBD1 (6 bases). Trimming took 4 bases from V and 6 from J, leaving 10 bases between them. CDR3 length: 12 amino acids. Germline V gene lookup returns CDR1 KGHSH and CDR2 LQKENI. The CDR3 region is CASSQGQSEQYF. Here the CDR3 DNA reads TGTGCCAGCTCACAGGGACAATCCGAGCAGTACTTC.

As regards this clonotype: Being one base from a much bigger clone, this may be a read error. The CDR3 carries no conserved terminal phenylalanine or tryptophan, so it likely arises from a read error. It is unclear where the CDR3 begins or ends on the DNA, so no DNA is shown, and the CDR3 is as TCRdb lists it. The V gene is TRBV28, the J gene TRBJ2-3. Germline assignment: CDR1 MDHEN and CDR2 SYDVKM. From its first to its last residue, the CDR3 has 14 amino acids. This CDR3 reads CASIVGTSTDTQYS.

This clonotype was counted many times. This chain connects TRBV7-2 to TRBJ2-7, with TRBD2 as a possible D gene (6 bases). Germline V gene sequence: CDR1 SGHTA, CDR2 FQGNSA. V was clipped by 5 bases and J by 0 bases, with 17 bases between them. CDR3 length equals 16 residues. The CDR3 DNA follows: TGTGCCAGCAGCCCAACCCCTAGCGCAAGCTCCTACGAGCAGTACTTC. It yields the protein CASSPTPSASSYEQYF.

The chain recombines TRBV20-1 with TRBJ2-7; 9 nucleotides agree with TRBD2. Germline values: CDR1 DFQATT, CDR2 SNEGSKA (reference sequence). Trimming removed 0 bases from V and 1 base from J; junction bases left unmatched: 7. The CDR3 runs 16 residues. CDR3 sequence (DNA): TGCAGTGCTAGAGATTCAGAACTAGCGGGTTCCTACGAGCAGTACTTC. This gives the protein CSARDSELAGSYEQYF.

This clonotype was seen many times. This sequence joins TRBV20-1 and TRBJ1-5; a possible D gene is TRBD1 (6 bases). Trimming cost V 1 base and J 6 bases, with 16 bases left between them. Germline assignment: CDR1 DFQATT and CDR2 SNEGSKA (reference sequence). The CDR3 runs 15 residues. CDR3: CSARAQRTEGQPQHF. DNA of the CDR3: TGCAGTGCTAGAGCCCAGAGGACAGAGGGTCAGCCCCAGCATTTT.

The J gene is TRBJ2-5, the V gene TRBV7-9; maybe TRBD1 (6 bases). The germline V and J ends were trimmed by 4 bases and 3 bases, with 12 bases remaining between them. Per germline, CDR1 SEHNR and CDR2 FQNEAQ (reference sequence). The CDR3 is 14 residues long. CDR3 nucleotide sequence: TGTGCCAGCAGCTCACAGGGTTTTGAAGAGACCCAGTACTTC. It translates to CASSSQGFEETQYF.

In its sample, this clonotype was seen many times. The rearrangement joins TRBV12-3 or TRBV12-4 to TRBJ1-2, with D possibly being TRBD1 (5 bases). V shed 1 base and J shed 3 bases, with 9 bases lying between them. The CDR3 has 14 residues. The CDR3 region has the DNA TGTGCCAGCAGTTTAGGGGGGAGAGACTATGGCTACACCTTC. Translated, it gives CASSLGGRDYGYTF.

In its sample, this clonotype was seen a few times. The rearrangement links TRBV6-1 to TRBJ2-3; D not resolved. Germline CDR1 MNHNS, CDR2 SASEGT. The V end lost 5 bases, the J end lost 0 bases, and 6 bases lay between the germline ends. The CDR3 loop spans 13 amino acids. The CDR3 is CASSYDSTDTQYF. CDR3 nucleotide sequence: TGTGCCAGCAGTTATGACAGCACAGATACGCAGTATTTT.

This clonotype was detected many times. This rearrangement joins TRBV5-1 to TRBJ2-2; D unclear. Trimming stripped 4 bases from V and 2 bases from J, with 6 bases between. The CDR3 loop spans 13 amino acids. Germline lookup yields CDR1 SGHRS and CDR2 YFSETQ. The CDR3 sequence: CASSAGNTGELFF. CDR3 coding DNA: TGCGCCAGCAGCGCAGGTAACACCGGGGAGCTGTTTTTT.